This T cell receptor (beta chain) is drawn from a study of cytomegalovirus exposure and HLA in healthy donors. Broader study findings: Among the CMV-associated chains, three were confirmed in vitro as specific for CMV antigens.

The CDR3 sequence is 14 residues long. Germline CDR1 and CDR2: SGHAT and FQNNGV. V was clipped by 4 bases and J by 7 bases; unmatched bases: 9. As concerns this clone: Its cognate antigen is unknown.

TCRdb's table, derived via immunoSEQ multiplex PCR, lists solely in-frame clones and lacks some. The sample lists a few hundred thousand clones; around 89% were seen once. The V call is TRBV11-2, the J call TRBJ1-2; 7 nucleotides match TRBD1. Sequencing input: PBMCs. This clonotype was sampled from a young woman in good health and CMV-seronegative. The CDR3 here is CASSSRQGTGGYTF. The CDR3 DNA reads TGTGCCAGCAGCTCAAGACAGGGTACGGGTGGCTACACCTTC.